Listed below are T cell receptor beta chains from one sample, sequenced in a study of blood T cell repertoires in COVID-19. Sequencing was performed with immunoSEQ multiplex PCR; in TCRdb, only in-frame clones are kept and a portion is missing. The data contain under 80,000 clones, about nine tenths of them singletons. Sequencing was done on a sample of peripheral blood. These TCRs come from a human donor in a cohort sampled during active COVID-19. The CDR3 runs from the conserved cysteine through the conserved F or W. A D gene is named only where the DNA matches it firmly. The size entry is marked missing in some rows and otherwise reads once, few, many or a size class.

D	size	V	J	length	CDR3	DNA
TRBD1	-	TRBV6-1	TRBJ1-2	16	CASSEADRGLSYGYTF	TGTGCCAGCAGTGAGGCGGACAGGGGGCTCTCCTATGGCTACACCTTC
TRBD1	-	TRBV28	TRBJ2-1	15	CASSFEGTGIDEQFF	TGTGCCAGCAGTTTCGAGGGGACAGGTATCGATGAGCAGTTCTTC
TRBD2	-	TRBV7-2	TRBJ2-1	17	CASSLVSLAGLYNEQFF	TGTGCCAGCAGCTTGGTGTCACTAGCGGGATTGTACAATGAGCAGTTCTTC
-	once	TRBV7-2	TRBJ2-3	15	CASSLGRGYTDTQYF	TGTGCCAGCAGCTTAGGGCGGGGATACACAGATACGCAGTATTTT
TRBD2	-	TRBV7-6	TRBJ2-3	18	CASSLVASGGSGTDTQYF	TGTGCCAGCAGCTTAGTGGCTAGCGGGGGGTCGGGCACAGATACGCAGTATTTT
-	-	TRBV5-1	TRBJ1-2	14	CASSLDSGNYGYTF	TGCGCCAGCAGCTTGGATTCAGGGAACTATGGCTACACCTTC
-	-	TRBV7-8	TRBJ2-1	16	CASSPPLARYYNEQFF	TGTGCCAGCAGCCCGCCACTTGCGCGTTATTACAATGAGCAGTTCTTC
-	-	TRBV12-3/TRBV12-4	TRBJ2-5	13	CASRRTTQETQYF	TGTGCCAGCAGACGGACTACGCAAGAGACCCAGTACTTC
TRBD1	-	TRBV2	TRBJ2-3	14	CASSDRARTDTQYF	TGTGCCAGCAGCGACAGGGCCCGGACAGATACGCAGTATTTT
TRBD2	-	TRBV4-1	TRBJ2-7	15	CASSQDSGGAGEQYF	TGCGCCAGCAGCCAAGATAGCGGGGGGGCGGGTGAGCAGTACTTC
TRBD1	-	TRBV7-2	TRBJ1-1	15	CASSSQGQGVTEAFF	TGTGCCAGCAGCTCGCAGGGACAGGGCGTCACTGAAGCTTTCTTT
TRBD2	-	TRBV5-4	TRBJ2-1	15	CASSLDGLAYNEQFF	TGTGCCAGCAGCTTGGATGGACTAGCATACAATGAGCAGTTCTTC
-	-	TRBV6-5	TRBJ1-1	15	CASSITRSRNTEAFF	TGTGCCAGCAGTATAACGCGATCACGGAACACTGAAGCTTTCTTT
-	once	TRBV19	TRBJ2-3	12	CASSSDRDTQYF	TGTGCCAGTAGTTCTGACAGAGATACGCAGTATTTT
-	-	TRBV30	TRBJ1-6	16	CAWSVYTNSYNSPLHF	TGTGCCTGGAGTGTATACACCAACTCCTATAATTCACCCCTCCACTTT
-	few	TRBV7-9	TRBJ2-2	15	CASRPGLWGAGELFF	TGTGCCAGCAGACCGGGACTCTGGGGGGCCGGGGAGCTGTTTTTT
TRBD1	-	TRBV6-5	TRBJ2-7	13	CATSRDRLYEQYF	TGTGCCACCTCCCGGGACAGGCTCTACGAGCAGTACTTC
-	-	TRBV15	TRBJ2-3	13	CATSRDRADTQYF	TGTGCCACCAGCAGAGACAGGGCAGATACGCAGTATTTT
TRBD2	once	TRBV6-5	TRBJ2-5	14	CASRILREVETQYF	TGTGCCAGCAGAATCTTACGGGAGGTGGAGACCCAGTACTTC
-	many	TRBV4-2	TRBJ1-5	17	CASSHAVRGFGNQPQHF	TGTGCCAGCAGCCACGCTGTGCGGGGTTTTGGCAATCAGCCCCAGCATTTT
-	-	TRBV9	TRBJ1-6	15	CASSDPYSGNSPLHF	TGTGCCAGCAGCGACCCATACAGTGGTAATTCACCCCTCCACTTT
-	-	TRBV30	TRBJ1-1	13	CAWSTSANTEAFF	TGTGCCTGGAGTACAAGTGCGAACACTGAAGCTTTCTTT
-	-	TRBV4-3	TRBJ2-6	15	CASSQGPSGANVLTF	TGCGCCAGCAGCCAGGGCCCCTCTGGGGCCAACGTCCTGACTTTC
TRBD2	-	TRBV7-3	TRBJ2-3	15	CASSRSGGAADTQYF	TGTGCCAGCAGCCGGAGCGGGGGGGCCGCAGATACGCAGTATTTT
TRBD1	-	TRBV18	TRBJ1-1	15	CASSPLTGGETEAFF	TGTGCCAGCTCACCTTTGACAGGGGGCGAGACTGAAGCTTTCTTT
TRBD1	-	TRBV27	TRBJ2-7	15	CASSSGQASSYEQYF	TGTGCCAGCAGTTCGGGACAGGCGAGCTCCTACGAGCAGTACTTC
TRBD1	-	TRBV2	TRBJ2-1	12	CASTGTAPEQFF	TGTGCCAGCACCGGGACAGCCCCTGAGCAGTTCTTC
TRBD1	-	TRBV2	TRBJ1-4	22	CASSDLSPIGVPGQGWDEKLFF	TGTGCCAGCAGTGATCTTTCCCCTATCGGGGTCCCGGGACAGGGATGGGATGAAAAACTGTTTTTT
-	few	TRBV19	TRBJ1-2	16	CASSIIGGGSNYGYTF	TGTGCCAGTAGTATAATAGGCGGGGGGTCGAACTATGGCTACACCTTC
-	-	TRBV28	TRBJ2-7	11	CASKTGYEQYF	TGTGCCAGCAAAACAGGCTACGAGCAGTACTTC
-	-	TRBV7-2	TRBJ1-2	14	CASSDDGNNYGYTF	TGTGCCAGCAGCGACGACGGGAATAACTATGGCTACACCTTC
TRBD1	-	TRBV5-1	TRBJ1-6	15	CASSPAGTGFSPLHF	TGCGCCAGCAGCCCGGCCGGGACAGGGTTTTCACCCCTCCACTTT
TRBD1	-	TRBV7-2	TRBJ2-2	15	CASSFDRANTGELFF	TGTGCCAGCAGCTTTGACAGGGCGAACACCGGGGAGCTGTTTTTT
-	-	TRBV18	TRBJ1-2	13	CASSPREGDGYTF	TGTGCCAGCTCACCACGCGAGGGGGATGGCTACACCTTC
-	-	TRBV21-1	TRBJ2-3	21	CASSKALGGMGRDNYTDTQYF	TGTGCCAGCAGCAAAGCGCTCGGGGGGATGGGGAGGGATAATTACACAGATACGCAGTATTTT
TRBD2	once	TRBV18	TRBJ2-5	15	CASSPGTSGTETQYF	TGTGCCAGCTCACCAGGGACTAGCGGGACTGAGACCCAGTACTTC
-	-	TRBV7-9	TRBJ2-3	13	CASSLVHTDTQYF	TGTGCCAGCAGCTTAGTACATACAGATACGCAGTATTTT
TRBD1	-	TRBV13	TRBJ1-6	19	CASSFFPLTGEGNNSPLHF	TGTGCCAGCAGCTTTTTCCCCCTTACAGGGGAAGGGAATAATTCACCCCTCCACTTT
-	-	TRBV20-1	TRBJ1-2	13	CSASGDLRDGYTF	TGCAGTGCTAGTGGCGACTTACGCGATGGCTACACCTTC
TRBD1	-	TRBV15	TRBJ2-2	14	CATSRDLGQGELFF	TGTGCCACCAGCAGAGATTTGGGACAGGGGGAGCTGTTTTTT
TRBD2	-	TRBV7-2	TRBJ2-7	16	CASSSTSGGATYEQYF	TGTGCCAGCAGCTCAACTAGCGGGGGGGCTACCTACGAGCAGTACTTC
-	-	TRBV4-3	TRBJ2-2	12	CASSYGPGELFF	TGCGCCAGCAGCTATGGGCCCGGGGAGCTGTTTTTT
-	-	TRBV2	TRBJ2-7	14	CASSEGRTTYEQYF	TGTGCCAGCAGTGAAGGGAGGACTACCTACGAGCAGTACTTC
-	-	TRBV19	TRBJ2-5	15	CASSPGDRFQETQYF	TGTGCCAGTAGTCCCGGGGATCGCTTCCAAGAGACCCAGTACTTC
TRBD1	-	TRBV4-3	TRBJ1-2	16	CASSPGFDRANYGYTF	TGCGCCAGCAGCCCAGGGTTCGACAGGGCTAACTATGGCTACACCTTC